Each of the 32 T cell receptor beta chains below was sequenced from the same sample in a study of OX40 agonist ivuxolimab in advanced cancers. The table came from immunoSEQ multiplex PCR; TCRdb's copy has only in-frame clones and leaves some out. Among around 150,000 clones listed, 94% were seen once. Here the sequenced sample was CD4+ or CD8+ T cells sorted from blood, taken in a trial of the OX40 agonist ivuxolimab. The source of these receptors is an adult with an advanced solid tumor such as melanoma, head and neck, liver or kidney cancer.

The chain has TRBV6-5 and TRBJ2-1; TRBD2 agrees at 8 bases. Germline loops: CDR1 MNHEY, CDR2 SVGAGI. Trimming at V came to 6 bases and at J to 2 bases, leaving 6 bases not matched to a gene. The CDR3 loop spans 15 amino acids. The CDR3 loop reads CASRVAGRTYNEQFF. CDR3 coding DNA: TGTGCCAGCAGGGTAGCGGGGCGAACCTACAATGAGCAGTTCTTC.

The rearrangement joins TRBV5-4 to TRBJ2-6, with a possible D match to TRBD1 (5 bases). CDR1 is SGHNT, CDR2 YYREEE, per germline (reference sequence). The ends were cut back, 0 bases at V and 0 bases at J, with 13 bases in the middle. This CDR3 comprises 18 residues. The CDR3 coding sequence is TGTGCCAGCAGCTTGGGTCCAGGGAAAATCTCTGGGGCCAACGTCCTGACTTTC. It yields the protein CASSLGPGKISGANVLTF.

J is TRBJ2-5 and V is TRBV19, with a possible D match to TRBD2 (5 bases). V lost 2 bases and J lost 2, with 12 bases in between. The CDR3 spans 15 residues. In germline, CDR1 is LNHDA, CDR2 SQIVND (reference sequence). The CDR3 nucleotides are TGTGCCAGTAGTATACAACAGTCGGGGCAAGAGACCCAGTACTTC. Translated, it gives CASSIQQSGQETQYF. Supplemented by reference TRBV19 and TRBJ2-5, the full variable domain reads DGGITQSPKYLFRKEGQNVTLSCEQNLNHDAMYWYRQDPGQGLRLIYYSQIVNDFQKGDIAEGYSVSREKKESFPLTVTSAQKNPTAFYLCASSIQQSGQETQYFGPGTRLLVL.

This rearrangement joins TRBV7-6 to TRBJ1-1, with TRBD1 identical over 7 bases. From germline, CDR1 is SGHVS and CDR2 FNYEAQ. This CDR3 region has 13 residues. After removal of 5 bases from V and 1 base from J, the junction contained 1 base not matched to a gene. The chain's CDR3 is CASSRQGNTEAFF. The DNA for the CDR3 is TGTGCCAGCAGCCGACAGGGGAACACTGAAGCTTTCTTT.

The chain is built from TRBV7-9 and TRBJ2-3; 8 positions agree with TRBD2. Germline-derived CDR1 and CDR2 are SEHNR and FQNEAQ (reference sequence). The CDR3 totals 17 residues. The junction had 12 bases not matched to a gene; V was cut back by 5 bases and J by 2 bases. The CDR3 nucleotides are TGTGCCAGCAGCCCAGGGGTAGCGGGACCCTTCACAGATACGCAGTATTTT. Residues: CASSPGVAGPFTDTQYF.

The CDR3 region has the DNA TGTGCCAGCAGCACCGGACTAGCGGGACCCAATGAGCAGTTCTTC. As protein: CASSTGLAGPNEQFF. The V and J genes are TRBV28 and TRBJ2-1; 12 nucleotides match TRBD2. The V segment lost 6 bases and the J segment 6 bases; nucleotides outside the gene matches: 6. Germline assignment: CDR1 MDHEN and CDR2 SYDVKM. The CDR3 has 15 residues.

V and J are TRBV7-9 and TRBJ1-4, with 7 bases lining up with TRBD1. CDR1 is SEHNR and CDR2 is FQNEAQ in the germline V gene (reference sequence). This CDR3 is 14 amino acids long. The V segment lost 3 bases and the J segment 8 bases; nucleotides outside the gene matches: 6. The chain's CDR3 is CASSFYRGGEKLFF. The CDR3 nucleotides are TGTGCCAGCAGCTTTTACAGGGGAGGGGAAAAACTGTTTTTT.

The J gene is TRBJ2-7, the V gene TRBV7-8; no clear D gene. CDR1 SGHVS and CDR2 FQNEAQ come from the germline V gene. The CDR3 totals 12 residues. V was cut by 5 bases and J by 5 bases, with 10 bases left in between. The DNA for the CDR3 is TGTGCCAGCAGCCCGATAAGTAACGAGCAGTACTTC. Translating it yields CASSPISNEQYF.

This clone was picked up one time. The rearrangement links TRBV9 to TRBJ2-3; D uncertain. The CDR3 totals 17 residues. Trimming took off 4 bases at V and 8 bases at J, with 26 bases between the two ends. CDR1 SGDLS and CDR2 YYNGEE come from the germline V gene. CDR3 DNA sequence: TGTGCCAGCAGCCAGGCCCGGGCCCCTACATCACTGCGTACGCAGTATTTT. Protein sequence: CASSQARAPTSLRTQYF.

The J gene is TRBJ1-5, the V gene TRBV19; tentatively, D is TRBD1 (5 bases). V shed 7 bases and J shed 4 bases, with 26 bases lying between them. This CDR3 has 18 amino acids. Germline lookup yields CDR1 LNHDA and CDR2 SQIVND (reference sequence). The CDR3 bases are TGTGCCAGTAAGGTCCAGGGTAGTCGGCTCACGAGGAATCAGCCCCAGCATTTT. Amino acids: CASKVQGSRLTRNQPQHF. Complete variable domain (other parts from reference TRBV19 and TRBJ1-5): DGGITQSPKYLFRKEGQNVTLSCEQNLNHDAMYWYRQDPGQGLRLIYYSQIVNDFQKGDIAEGYSVSREKKESFPLTVTSAQKNPTAFYLCASKVQGSRLTRNQPQHFGDGTRLSIL.

The chain is built from TRBV29-1 and TRBJ2-6; unclear D gene. From germline, CDR1 is SQVTM and CDR2 ANQGSEA. Trimming pared 4 bases from V and 0 bases from J, leaving 10 bases between. This CDR3 has 15 amino acids. CDR3 protein: CSVVKYSSGANVLTF. As DNA, the CDR3 is TGCAGCGTTGTTAAGTACAGCTCTGGGGCCAACGTCCTGACTTTC.

This chain links TRBV7-3 with TRBJ2-1; D not resolved. The CDR3 length is 15 residues. The V and J ends lost 2 bases and 2 bases respectively, with 10 bases between them. Germline CDR1 and CDR2: SGHTA and FQGTGA. The CDR3 coding sequence is TGTGCCAGCAGCTTAGGCGGTAATACCTACAATGAGCAGTTCTTC. It is translated as CASSLGGNTYNEQFF.

The chain combines TRBV7-2 with TRBJ2-5; D might be TRBD1 or TRBD2, each matching 5 bases. The V gene's germline CDR1 is SGHTA and CDR2 FQGNSA. V was trimmed by 5 bases and J by 4 bases, leaving 23 bases between them. The CDR3 sequence is 17 residues long. The CDR3 loop reads CASSGFHTGTGRETQYF. For the CDR3, the DNA is TGTGCCAGCAGCGGCTTTCACACCGGGACGGGCAGAGAGACCCAGTACTTC. The full variable domain, completed using reference TRBV7-2 and TRBJ2-5, is GAGVSQSPSNKVTEKGKDVELRCDPISGHTALYWYRQSLGQGLEFLIYFQGNSAPDKSGLPSDRFSAERTGGSVSTLTIQRTQQEDSAVYLCASSGFHTGTGRETQYFGPGTRLLVL.

V gene TRBV7-2 combines with J gene TRBJ2-5; possible D gene TRBD2, 6 bases. V was shortened by 5 bases and J by 4 bases, with 20 bases between the two germline ends. The CDR3 extends over 16 amino acids. CDR1 is SGHTA and CDR2 is FQGNSA in the germline V gene. CDR3: CASSRLDGPKGETQYF. The CDR3 nucleotides are TGTGCCAGCAGCCGACTAGACGGGCCAAAGGGAGAGACCCAGTACTTC.

CDR3 nucleotides: TGTGCCAGCAGCGACAGGGGAACTGGGGCCAACGTCCTGACTTTC. Translating gives CASSDRGTGANVLTF. V is TRBV6-5 and J is TRBJ2-6, with 8 bases lining up with TRBD1. This CDR3 contains 15 residues. Trimming removed 6 bases from V and 2 bases from J; junction bases left unmatched: 3. Germline CDR1 and CDR2: MNHEY and SVGAGI.

V is TRBV7-2 and J is TRBJ2-1; no firm D call. Germline CDR1 reads SGHTA; CDR2 reads FQGNSA. This CDR3 spans 13 amino acids. Trimming removed 5 bases at V and 9 bases at J, with 14 bases between. The CDR3 protein is CASSPSPGREQFF. CDR3 nucleotide sequence: TGTGCCAGCAGCCCCAGTCCTGGTCGTGAGCAGTTCTTC.

V gene TRBV9 combines with J gene TRBJ2-7, with a tentative D call TRBD2 (6 bases). The CDR3 loop spans 15 amino acids. CDR1 is SGDLS and CDR2 is YYNGEE in the germline V gene. Trimming pared 0 bases from V and 0 bases from J, leaving 10 bases between. CDR3 nucleotides: TGTGCCAGCAGCGTAGGATTGGGGGGCTCCTACGAGCAGTACTTC. It encodes CASSVGLGGSYEQYF.

In regard to this clone: The same CDR3 can be traced to other DNA sequences in this sample. This chain uses TRBV9 with TRBJ2-3; D not resolved. CDR1 SGDLS and CDR2 YYNGEE come from the germline V gene. The CDR3 is 14 amino acids. The V end lost 1 base, the J end lost 0 bases, and 6 bases lay between the germline ends. CDR3: CASSVSPSTDTQYF. Here the CDR3 DNA reads TGTGCCAGCAGCGTATCCCCCAGCACAGATACGCAGTATTTT. Full variable domain (missing parts from reference TRBV9 and TRBJ2-3): DSGVTQTPKHLITATGQRVTLRCSPRSGDLSVYWYQQSLDQGLQFLIQYYNGEERAKGNILERFSAQQFPDLHSELNLSSLELGDSALYFCASSVSPSTDTQYFGPGTRLTVL.

CDR3 DNA: TGTGCCAGCAGTTACTCCTCTGCCGCCTACGAGCAGTACTTC. Amino acids: CASSYSSAAYEQYF. The gene calls are TRBV6-5 and TRBJ2-7; D not resolved. The germline V gene has CDR1 MNHEY and CDR2 SVGAGI. The length of the CDR3 is 14 residues. The V end was cut by 0 bases, the J end by 2 bases, with 8 bases between.

This chain uses TRBV28 with TRBJ2-7, with D perhaps matching TRBD1 (6 bases). Germline CDR1 and CDR2: MDHEN and SYDVKM. Trimming took 6 bases from V and 0 from J, leaving 15 bases between them. The CDR3 loop spans 15 amino acids. CDR3 DNA: TGTGCCAGCAGCCGTCCAGGGGCCGGCTCCTACGAGCAGTACTTC. Translation: CASSRPGAGSYEQYF. The whole variable domain, filled in from reference TRBV28 and TRBJ2-7, reads DVKVTQSSRYLVKRTGEKVFLECVQDMDHENMFWYRQDPGLGLRLIYFSYDVKMKEKGDIPEGYSVSREKKERFSLILESASTNQTSMYLCASSRPGAGSYEQYFGPGTRLTVT.

The V call is TRBV4-1, the J call TRBJ1-1; 9 bases fit TRBD1. The trim removed 4 bases at V and 3 bases at J, leaving 12 bases unmatched. This CDR3 is 17 amino acids long. CDR1 and CDR2 from the germline V gene are MGHRA and YSYEKL. CDR3 DNA: TGCGCCAGCAGCCGGACAAGGTGGGACAGGGAGGACACTGAAGCTTTCTTT. It specifies CASSRTRWDREDTEAFF.

This chain uses TRBV7-9 with TRBJ2-2; TRBD1 aligns across 9 bases. The trim removed 5 bases at V and 5 bases at J, leaving 6 bases unmatched. CDR1 is SEHNR and CDR2 is FQNEAQ in the germline V gene (reference sequence). The CDR3 has 15 residues. The CDR3 loop is CASSRQGVGTGELFF. CDR3 DNA: TGTGCCAGCAGCCGACAGGGGGTTGGTACCGGGGAGCTGTTTTTT. The full variable domain, rest sourced from reference TRBV7-9 and TRBJ2-2, is DTGVSQNPRHKITKRGQNVTFRCDPISEHNRLYWYRQTLGQGPEFLTYFQNEAQLEKSRLLSDRFSAERPKGSFSTLEIQRTEQGDSAMYLCASSRQGVGTGELFFGEGSRLTVL.

The J gene is TRBJ2-1, the V gene TRBV18, with unresolved D. V was trimmed by 2 bases and J by 8 bases, leaving 13 bases between them. The germline gives CDR1 KGHSH, CDR2 LQKENI. The CDR3 totals 14 residues. CDR3 nucleotides: TGTGCCAGCTCACCAAGCGCAGGCGACGATGAGCAGTTCTTC. Translated, it gives CASSPSAGDDEQFF.

V usage is TRBV7-9 and J usage is TRBJ2-2; a weak D match, TRBD2 (5 bases). Germline-derived CDR1 and CDR2 are SEHNR and FQNEAQ (reference sequence). CDR3 size: 14 residues. V was clipped by 2 bases and J by 6 bases, with 10 bases between them. CDR3 DNA sequence: TGTGCCAGCAGCTTATTGGGGAGCGCCGGGGAGCTGTTTTTT. This codes for CASSLLGSAGELFF.

The gene calls are TRBV6-5 and TRBJ1-2; tentatively, D is TRBD1 (5 bases). There are 14 residues in the CDR3. The V and J ends lost 0 bases and 4 bases respectively, with 9 bases between them. The V gene's germline CDR1 is MNHEY and CDR2 SVGAGI. The CDR3 sequence: CASSYSQGGYGYTF. The DNA for the CDR3 is TGTGCCAGCAGTTACTCGCAGGGCGGCTATGGCTACACCTTC.

The chain couples TRBV9 to TRBJ2-1, with D unresolved. Germline V CDR1 and CDR2: SGDLS, YYNGEE. Between the trimmed V and J ends, which lost 0 bases and 10 bases, there was a span of 17 bases. The CDR3 is 15 residues long. The CDR3 bases are TGTGCCAGCAGCGTAGGTAGTAGTTTGGTTGAGGAGCAGTTCTTC. This gives the protein CASSVGSSLVEEQFF.

This clone appeared many times. The sample holds other DNA sequences that translate to the same CDR3. The V gene is TRBV5-4, the J gene TRBJ1-2; TRBD1 is a possible D gene (6 bases). Germline CDR1 is SGHNT and CDR2 is YYREEE (reference sequence). The CDR3 spans 13 residues. Deletions cut 4 bases from V and 8 bases from J, with 15 bases between. CDR3 protein: CASSLQTGRGYTF. The CDR3 bases are TGTGCCAGCAGCCTACAAACAGGGCGCGGCTACACCTTC. Combining the CDR3 with reference TRBV5-4 and TRBJ1-2 gives the whole variable domain ETGVTQSPTHLIKTRGQQVTLRCSSQSGHNTVSWYQQALGQGPQFIFQYYREEENGRGNFPPRFSGLQFPNYSSELNVNALELDDSALYLCASSLQTGRGYTFGSGTRLTVV.

The CDR3 DNA reads as TGTGCCAGCTCCCCCGGGGGGCACGAGCAGTACTTC. Translated: CASSPGGHEQYF. The genes are TRBV18 and TRBJ2-7; D possibly corresponds to TRBD2 (7 bases). Germline CDR1 and CDR2: KGHSH and LQKENI. CDR3 size: 12 residues. V dropped 6 bases and J dropped 5 bases, with 11 bases sitting between them.

This clone was recorded only once. The rearrangement links TRBV6-4 to TRBJ1-1; no clear D. With 0 bases removed from V and 8 bases from J, the gap between germline ends came to 10 bases. Germline V gene sequence: CDR1 MRHNA, CDR2 SNTAGT. The CDR3 length is 13 residues. The CDR3 bases are TGTGCCAGCAGTGACTCTGGGCAGAGGGAAGCTTTCTTT. Its protein product is CASSDSGQREAFF.

A remark on this clone: Other DNA sequences of this sample code for an identical CDR3. J is TRBJ1-4 and V is TRBV19, with D unclear. Looked up from germline, CDR1 is LNHDA and CDR2 is SQIVND (reference sequence). The germline V and J ends were trimmed by 9 bases and 0 bases, with 11 bases remaining between them. The CDR3 extends over 14 amino acids. DNA for the CDR3: TGTGCCAGCCGGGGAACAGCAACTAATGAAAAACTGTTTTTT. It yields the protein CASRGTATNEKLFF.

CDR3: CASSKRAGATNYGYTF. Here the CDR3 DNA reads TGTGCCAGTAGTAAAAGGGCAGGGGCCACTAACTATGGCTACACCTTC. The chain links TRBV19 to TRBJ1-2; TRBD1 is a possible D gene (6 bases). The germline V gene encodes CDR1 LNHDA and CDR2 SQIVND (reference sequence). Trimming removed 4 bases at V and 0 bases at J, with 15 bases between. The CDR3 sequence is 16 residues long.

The gene calls are TRBV6-1 and TRBJ1-3, with 7 bases lining up with TRBD1. V lost 10 bases to trimming and J lost 4 bases; unmatched junction nucleotides: 13. Per germline, CDR1 MNHNS and CDR2 SASEGT. The CDR3 consists of 15 residues. DNA of the CDR3: TGTGCCAATGGGGACAGCCCCACGGGGGGAAACACCATATATTTT. Its protein is CANGDSPTGGNTIYF.